A selection of T cell receptor beta chains follows, all from one sample in a study of control samples from healthy donors and cancer patients. Libraries were prepared by immunoSEQ multiplex PCR; TCRdb keeps only in-frame clonotypes and omits some of them. The repertoire holds more than 20,000 clones, with roughly 93% as singletons. Sequences were obtained from PBMCs. Receptors were obtained from a man between 45 and 60 years old with lung cancer. Both conserved end residues are part of each CDR3. Each record gives: V gene, D gene, clone size, CDR3 protein. The D gene is left open where the match is weak. Not every row has a clone size; where given, it reads once, few, many or a size class.

>TRBV9|TRBD1|NA
CASSPGTGADYGYTF
>TRBV25-1|NA|NA
CASSEWSEKLFF
>TRBV19|NA|NA
CASSLPWGLSLAKNIQYF
>TRBV7-3|NA|NA
CASSPSGGTQTQYF
>TRBV6-1|NA|NA
CASSEPPKGANSPLHF
>TRBV28|TRBD2|NA
CASVAGGSQETQYF
>TRBV10-3|NA|NA
CAIKRNEGDGYTF
>TRBV7-2|TRBD1|NA
CASSWGTGGNEKLFF
>TRBV28|NA|NA
CASRPPRAAGRGYTF
>TRBV19|NA|NA
CASSIVSDNYGYTF
>TRBV12-5|NA|NA
CASKIDTTGNTDTQYF
>TRBV11-2|NA|NA
CASSVSQWRLVTGELFF
>TRBV19|NA|NA
CASSIDSGSSYEQYF
>TRBV18|NA|NA
CASSPGRQETQYF
>TRBV5-1|TRBD1|once
CASSLRGLTSANYGYTF
>TRBV18|TRBD1|NA
CASSRTTGASTDTQYF
>TRBV5-1|NA|few
CASSLRRIPGNTIYF
>TRBV6-6|TRBD2|NA
CASRTLAGGLGTQYF
>TRBV5-1|TRBD1|NA
CASSLASRTGSGELFF
>TRBV7-2|NA|NA
CASSLEGGGELFF
>TRBV5-1|TRBD2|NA
CASSLSLAGGTDTQYF
>TRBV10-3|NA|NA
CAISEPQGAGNTIYF
>TRBV6-1|NA|NA
CASSELRTPGNQPQHF
>TRBV6-6|TRBD2|NA
CASSSLAGGRGEQFF
>TRBV19|NA|NA
CASSPLAATDTQYF
>TRBV3-1/TRBV3-2|NA|NA
CASSQETGSLYGYTF
>TRBV18|TRBD1|NA
CASSPSGQGAYGYTF
>TRBV7-2|TRBD2|NA
CASSRTGTNYEQYF
>TRBV6-6|TRBD1|NA
CASTRQDREYGYTF
>TRBV5-5|NA|few
CASSWTNSPLHF
>TRBV28|NA|NA
CASSPQGATEAFF
>TRBV6-5|NA|NA
CASRTFRDTNTEAFF
>TRBV5-1|TRBD1|NA
CASSRTGDVPDEKLFF
>TRBV29-1|TRBD1|NA
CSVATGGNTEAFF
>TRBV12-5|NA|NA
CASGLPPPREEYF